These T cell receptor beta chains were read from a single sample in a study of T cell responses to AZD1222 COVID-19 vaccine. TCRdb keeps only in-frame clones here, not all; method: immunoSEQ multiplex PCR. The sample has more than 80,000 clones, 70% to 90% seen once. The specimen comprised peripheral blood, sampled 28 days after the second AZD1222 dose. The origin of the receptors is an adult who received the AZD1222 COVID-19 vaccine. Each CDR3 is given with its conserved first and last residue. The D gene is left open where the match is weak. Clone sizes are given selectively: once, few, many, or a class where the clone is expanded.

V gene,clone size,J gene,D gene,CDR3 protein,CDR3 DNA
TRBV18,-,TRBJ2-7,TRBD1,CASSWDRDEQYF,TGTGCCAGCTCATGGGACAGGGACGAGCAGTACTTC
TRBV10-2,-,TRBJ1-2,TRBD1,CASSRDRVIDGYTF,TGCGCCAGCAGCCGGGACAGGGTTATTGATGGCTACACCTTC
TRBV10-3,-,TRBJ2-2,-,CAISDSNTGELFF,TGTGCCATCAGTGACTCGAACACCGGGGAGCTGTTTTTT
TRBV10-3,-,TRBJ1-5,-,CAISHLADQPQHF,TGTGCCATCAGCCACCTGGCAGATCAGCCCCAGCATTTT
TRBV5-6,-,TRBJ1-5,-,CASSWGWGRNQPQHF,TGTGCCAGCAGCTGGGGATGGGGACGGAATCAGCCCCAGCATTTT
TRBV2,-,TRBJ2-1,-,CASRGDSSYNEQFF,TGTGCCAGCCGAGGAGACAGCTCCTACAATGAGCAGTTCTTC
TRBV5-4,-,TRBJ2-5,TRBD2,CASSLPSGTQETQYF,TGTGCCAGCAGCTTGCCTAGCGGGACCCAAGAGACCCAGTACTTC
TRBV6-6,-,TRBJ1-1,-,CASYRENTEAFF,TGTGCCAGTTACAGGGAGAACACTGAAGCTTTCTTT
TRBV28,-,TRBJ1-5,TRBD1,CASSFGKQGSPQHF,TGTGCCAGCAGTTTTGGTAAACAGGGGTCACCCCAGCATTTT
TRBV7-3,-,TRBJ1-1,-,CASSLTGRLNTEAFF,TGTGCCAGCAGCTTAACGGGCAGATTGAACACTGAAGCTTTCTTT
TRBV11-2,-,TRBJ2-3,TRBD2,CASSLRGEAGESADTQYF,TGTGCCAGCAGCTTAAGGGGGGAAGCGGGGGAGAGCGCAGATACGCAGTATTTT
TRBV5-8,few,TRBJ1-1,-,CASSLRAFF,TGTGCCAGCAGCTTGCGAGCTTTCTTT
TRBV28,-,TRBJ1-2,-,CASSLAGGRGGYTF,TGTGCCAGCAGTTTGGCGGGGGGGCGAGGAGGCTACACCTTC
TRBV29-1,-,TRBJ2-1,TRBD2,CSVVANVGAGNEQFF,TGCAGCGTTGTAGCGAATGTGGGAGCGGGGAATGAGCAGTTCTTC
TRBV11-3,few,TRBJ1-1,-,CASSFGGLNTEAFF,TGTGCCAGCAGCTTTGGCGGGCTGAACACTGAAGCTTTCTTT
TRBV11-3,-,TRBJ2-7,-,CASSLGTSRTYEQYF,TGTGCCAGCAGCTTAGGAACTAGCAGGACCTACGAGCAGTACTTC
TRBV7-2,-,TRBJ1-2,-,CASSPDRNYGYTF,TGTGCCAGCAGCCCCGACAGAAACTATGGCTACACCTTC
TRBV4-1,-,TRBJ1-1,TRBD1,CASSQPRDSLSAFF,TGCGCCAGCAGCCAGCCCCGGGACAGTCTGTCCGCTTTCTTT
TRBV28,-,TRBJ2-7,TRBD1,CATGASRQGEQYF,TGTGCCACCGGGGCTAGCAGACAGGGAGAGCAGTACTTC
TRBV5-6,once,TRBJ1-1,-,CASSGTGREAFF,TGTGCCAGCAGCGGAACGGGGCGTGAAGCTTTCTTT
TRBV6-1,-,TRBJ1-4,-,CASSEFSAGINEKLFF,TGTGCCAGCAGTGAGTTTTCGGCAGGCATTAATGAAAAACTGTTTTTT
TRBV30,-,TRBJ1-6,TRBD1,CAWGGQPGSPLHF,TGTGCCTGGGGGGGACAGCCAGGTTCACCCCTCCACTTT
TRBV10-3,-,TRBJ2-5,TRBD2,CAISESAGGPETQYF,TGTGCCATCAGTGAGTCGGCGGGGGGGCCGGAGACCCAGTACTTC
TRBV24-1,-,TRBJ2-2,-,CATSGVWTGELFF,TGTGCCACCAGTGGGGTTTGGACCGGGGAGCTGTTTTTT
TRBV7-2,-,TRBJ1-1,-,CASSAGQGPEAFF,TGTGCCAGCAGCGCGGGGCAGGGCCCTGAAGCTTTCTTT
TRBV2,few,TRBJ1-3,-,CASSDKGPGNTIYF,TGTGCCAGCAGTGATAAGGGCCCTGGAAACACCATATATTTT
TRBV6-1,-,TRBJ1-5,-,CASSEGTVKNQPQHF,TGTGCCAGCAGTGAAGGGACGGTGAAGAATCAGCCCCAGCATTTT
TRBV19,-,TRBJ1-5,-,CASSIGGDQPQHF,TGTGCCAGTAGTATTGGAGGGGATCAGCCCCAGCATTTT
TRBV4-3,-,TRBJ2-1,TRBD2,CASSQEASGSPYNEQFF,TGCGCCAGCAGCCAAGAGGCTAGCGGGAGCCCCTACAATGAGCAGTTCTTC
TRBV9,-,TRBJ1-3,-,CASSVGGQSSGNTIYF,TGTGCCAGCAGCGTAGGGGGGCAGAGCTCTGGAAACACCATATATTTT
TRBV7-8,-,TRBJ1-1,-,CASSRDRLEAFF,TGTGCCAGCAGCCGGGACCGGCTTGAAGCTTTCTTT
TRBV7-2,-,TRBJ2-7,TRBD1,CASSSGTGYYEQYF,TGTGCCAGCAGCTCCGGGACAGGGTATTACGAGCAGTACTTC
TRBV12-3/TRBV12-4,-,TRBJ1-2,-,CASSRRTVAGYTF,TGTGCCAGCAGCCGTCGGACAGTCGCTGGCTACACCTTC
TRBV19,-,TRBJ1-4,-,CASSIGPSQVEKLFF,TGTGCCAGTAGTATAGGTCCGAGTCAGGTTGAAAAACTGTTTTTT
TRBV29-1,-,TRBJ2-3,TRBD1,CTSGGQGIGDTQYF,TGCACCTCCGGGGGACAGGGGATAGGAGATACGCAGTATTTT
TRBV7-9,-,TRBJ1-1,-,CASSYQLNTEAFF,TGTGCCAGCAGCTATCAGCTAAACACTGAAGCTTTCTTT
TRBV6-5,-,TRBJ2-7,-,CASSSGASSYEQYF,TGTGCCAGCAGTTCAGGGGCAAGCTCCTACGAGCAGTACTTC
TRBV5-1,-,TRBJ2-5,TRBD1,CASSPVGTGQETQYF,TGCGCCAGCAGCCCAGTCGGGACAGGTCAAGAGACCCAGTACTTC
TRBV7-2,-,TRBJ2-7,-,CASSFPGEYYEQYF,TGTGCCAGCAGCTTTCCGGGAGAATACTACGAGCAGTACTTC
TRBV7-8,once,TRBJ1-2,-,CASSRDGSYGYTF,TGTGCCAGCAGCCGGGACGGATCCTATGGCTACACCTTC
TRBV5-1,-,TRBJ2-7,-,CASSFSQGSEQYF,TGCGCCAGCAGCTTTTCCCAGGGGAGCGAGCAGTACTTC
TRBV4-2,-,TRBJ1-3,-,CASSQDRGNTIYF,TGTGCCAGCAGCCAAGACAGGGGAAACACCATATATTTT
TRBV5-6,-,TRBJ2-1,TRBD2,CASSLTSGLAGPHNEQFF,TGTGCCAGCAGCTTGACCTCTGGACTAGCGGGCCCTCACAATGAGCAGTTCTTC
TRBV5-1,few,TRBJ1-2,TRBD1,CASTARTGAGYTF,TGCGCCAGCACCGCAAGGACAGGGGCTGGCTACACCTTC